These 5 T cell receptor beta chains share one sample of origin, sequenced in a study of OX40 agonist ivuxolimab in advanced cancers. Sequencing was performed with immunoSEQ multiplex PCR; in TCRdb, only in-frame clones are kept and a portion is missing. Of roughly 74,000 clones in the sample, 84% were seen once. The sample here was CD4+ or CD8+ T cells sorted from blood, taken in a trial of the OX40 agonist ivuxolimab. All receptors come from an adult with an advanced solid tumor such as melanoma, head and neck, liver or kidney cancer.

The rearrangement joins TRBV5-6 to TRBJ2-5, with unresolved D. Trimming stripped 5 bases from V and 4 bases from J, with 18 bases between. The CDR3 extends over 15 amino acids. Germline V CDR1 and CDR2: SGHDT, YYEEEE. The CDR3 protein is CASSIPSGLRETQYF. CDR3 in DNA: TGTGCCAGCAGTATACCCTCCGGGCTCAGAGAGACCCAGTACTTC.

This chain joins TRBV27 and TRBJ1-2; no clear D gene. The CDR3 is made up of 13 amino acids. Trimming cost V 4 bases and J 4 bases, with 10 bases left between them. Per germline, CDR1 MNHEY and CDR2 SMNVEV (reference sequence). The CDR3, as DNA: TGTGCCAGCAGTTCCCGCCAGTCCTATGGCTACACCTTC. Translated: CASSSRQSYGYTF.

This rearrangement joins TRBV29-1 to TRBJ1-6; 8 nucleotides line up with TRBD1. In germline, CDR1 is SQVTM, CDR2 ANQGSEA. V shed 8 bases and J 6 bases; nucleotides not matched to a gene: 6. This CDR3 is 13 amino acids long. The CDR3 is CSTKTGVNSPLHF. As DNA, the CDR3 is TGCAGCACAAAGACAGGGGTTAATTCACCCCTCCACTTT.

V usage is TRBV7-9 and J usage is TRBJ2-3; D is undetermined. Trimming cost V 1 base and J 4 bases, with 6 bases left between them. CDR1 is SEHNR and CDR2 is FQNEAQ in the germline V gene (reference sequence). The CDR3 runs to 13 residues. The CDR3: CASSLGTPDTQYF. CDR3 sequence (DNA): TGTGCCAGCAGCTTAGGGACCCCAGATACGCAGTATTTT.

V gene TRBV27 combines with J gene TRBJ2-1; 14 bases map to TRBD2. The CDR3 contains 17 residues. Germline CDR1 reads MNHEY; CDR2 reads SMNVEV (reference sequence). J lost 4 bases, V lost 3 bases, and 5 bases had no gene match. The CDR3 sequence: CASSFGLAGGSYNEQFF. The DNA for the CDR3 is TGTGCCAGCAGTTTTGGACTAGCGGGGGGCTCGTACAATGAGCAGTTCTTC.